Detailed here is one TCR beta chain. It has no known antigen specificity. The input lacks base qualities; no much larger clone sits a single base away. The source of the sample is a study of blood T cells in healthy people across ages (dated by TCRdb to 2014 to 2015). With respect to the entire study: In model experiments, roughly one uniquely barcoded TCR beta cDNA molecule per two T cells was captured by template switching. Age-related changes in TCR beta repertoire diversity were measured in the study by deep sequencing normalized with unique cDNA molecular identifiers. The donors were divided into four age groups: young (average around 16 years), middle-aged (roughly 40), aged (approximately 59) and long-lived (more than 75). To avoid experimental bias, donors of different ages were spread randomly across the sequencing lanes. Using the same blood draw, the study looked at two additional independent replicas of 1 million unique cDNA reads for two donors, one aged 18 to 30 and the other aged 80 or older. General study outcomes and caveats: Because donor CMV infection status was unknown, age-related changes in expanded clonotypes were potentially confounded. Conclusive comparison of naive and antigen-experienced compartments was prevented by the profiling of bulk unsorted PBMCs. Observed TCR beta diversity per million T cells fell roughly linearly with age, and a significant reduction was already apparent by age around 40. Compared with the aged group, more naive CD4+ T cells, fewer expanded clones and increased TCR diversity were shown by the long-lived group, suggesting age selection. Estimates of total diversity from one million sequenced T cells were regarded as lower bounds and underestimates. There was a strong correlation between observed TCR beta diversity and the percentage of naive T cells measured by flow cytometry.

The donors were some 36 Caucasian individuals from Russia, aged roughly 6 to 90 years, who were systemically healthy. Each donor gave about 9.8 milliliters of peripheral blood, drawn into EDTA-treated Vacutainer tubes. Ficoll-Paque density-gradient centrifugation was used to isolate PBMCs, with at least 6.5 million per sample. Total RNA, at least 5.5 micrograms per sample, was extracted from PBMCs with Trizol reagent. For every donor, flow cytometry on a PBMC aliquot measured the percentage of naive CD45RAhigh/CD27high T cells. The library relied on 5' RACE. Sequencing used an Illumina HiSeq 2500. A second PCR of roughly 6 to 11 cycles was performed with a sample-barcoded 5' primer and a J-beta primer mix. Each TCR beta cDNA molecule received a unique molecular identifier from a template-switch 5' adaptor carrying 12 random nucleotides. Each sample yielded at least 3 million CDR3-containing paired-end reads. All of the RNA was converted into first-strand cDNA using the Mint cDNA synthesis kit, with a TRBC-specific oligonucleotide serving as the primer. All cDNA was treated with uracil-DNA glycosylase and then went through a first 18-cycle PCR with the universal primers M1SS and BC2_uni_R. Per the source publication's procedure: For normalization, 1 million high-quality reads, each with a distinct molecular identifier, were randomly selected from each sample. Reads sharing molecular identifiers were discarded rather than binned into consensus sequences. MiTCR, run with a Q25 quality threshold and the strictest error-elimination algorithm, handled CDR3 identification, clonotype clustering and error correction. Lower-bound total TCR beta diversity was estimated with a nonparametric unseen species model using Euler transformation. TCRdb applied fastp at Q25 and MiXCR to the public reads, then kept only in-frame beta chains. Here each entry gathers all rows of one CDR3 protein and keeps the most common genes and DNA. The V and J calls were determined by TCRdb, not by the authors. The sample includes over a million distinct CDR3 sequences, with roughly 43% observed a single time. Approximately 4.1% of the sample lies in the top ten.

The germline V gene yields MNHEY for CDR1 and SVGAGI for CDR2. V is cut back by 5 bases and J by 1 base, with 8 bases in the junction unmatched. The CDR3 contains 16 residues, cysteine and phenylalanine counted. CDR3 DNA only is kept here, 48 bases in frame from base 1. This clonotype was obtained from a young woman in good health. Sequenced: blood. The receptor chain draws on TRBV6-5 and TRBJ2-3; the central 8 bases match TRBD1. The CDR3 amino acid sequence is: CASSTFHRGGTDTQYF. The sequenced DNA is TGTGCCAGCAGTACCTTTCACAGGGGGGGCACAGATACGCAGTATTTT.